The entry below gives a single TCR beta chain sequence along with its context. At the DNA level, this CDR3 is encoded by other sequences in the same sample as well. The germline CDR1 and CDR2 sequences are SGHNT and YENEEA. The CDR3 sequence is 12 residues long. Trimming took off 5 bases at V and 2 bases at J, with 3 bases between the two ends. These data come from a study of T cell responses to AZD1222 COVID-19 vaccine. Profiled with immunoSEQ multiplex PCR; TCRdb holds only in-frame clones, not every one. Here the sample spans just under 95,000 clones, nearly 90% being singletons. The gene calls are TRBV11-3 and TRBJ2-2, with D unresolved. This specimen was peripheral blood, taken on day 0 of AZD1222 vaccination. The clonotype comes from an adult in good health. The CDR3 loop reads CASSPNTGELFF. The DNA of the CDR3 is TGTGCCAGCAGCCCCAACACCGGGGAGCTGTTTTTT.